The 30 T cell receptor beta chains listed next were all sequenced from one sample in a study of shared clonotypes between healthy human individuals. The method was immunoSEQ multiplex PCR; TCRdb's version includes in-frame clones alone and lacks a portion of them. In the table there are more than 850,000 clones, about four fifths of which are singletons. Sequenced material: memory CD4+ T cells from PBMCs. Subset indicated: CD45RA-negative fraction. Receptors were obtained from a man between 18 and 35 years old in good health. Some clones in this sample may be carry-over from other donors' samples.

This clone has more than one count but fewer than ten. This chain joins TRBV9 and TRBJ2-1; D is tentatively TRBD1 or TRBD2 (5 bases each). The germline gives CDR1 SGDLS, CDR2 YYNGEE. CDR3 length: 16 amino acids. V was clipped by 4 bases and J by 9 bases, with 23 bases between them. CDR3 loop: CASSPMGPREGSEQFF. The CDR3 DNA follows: TGTGCCAGCAGCCCAATGGGGCCCCGGGAAGGTAGTGAGCAGTTCTTC. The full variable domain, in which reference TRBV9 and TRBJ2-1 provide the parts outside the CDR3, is DSGVTQTPKHLITATGQRVTLRCSPRSGDLSVYWYQQSLDQGLQFLIQYYNGEERAKGNILERFSAQQFPDLHSELNLSSLELGDSALYFCASSPMGPREGSEQFFGPGTRLTVL.

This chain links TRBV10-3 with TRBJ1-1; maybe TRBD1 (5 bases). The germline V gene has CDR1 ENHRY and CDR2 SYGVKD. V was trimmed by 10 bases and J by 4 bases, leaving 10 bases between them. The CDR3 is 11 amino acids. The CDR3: CATQGSTEAFF. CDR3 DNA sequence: TGTGCCACCCAGGGCTCCACTGAAGCTTTCTTT.

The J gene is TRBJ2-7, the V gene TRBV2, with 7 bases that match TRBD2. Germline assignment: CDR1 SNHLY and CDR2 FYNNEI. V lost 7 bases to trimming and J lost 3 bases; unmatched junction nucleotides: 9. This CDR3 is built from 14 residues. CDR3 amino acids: CASTPAGIFYEQYF. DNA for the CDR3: TGTGCCAGCACCCCAGCGGGAATATTCTACGAGCAGTACTTC.

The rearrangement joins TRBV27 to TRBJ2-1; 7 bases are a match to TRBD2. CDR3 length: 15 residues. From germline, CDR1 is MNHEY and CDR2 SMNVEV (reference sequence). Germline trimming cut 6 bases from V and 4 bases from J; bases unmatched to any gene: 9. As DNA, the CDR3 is TGTGCCAGCAGCCTTGGGTGGGGGGGGTACAATGAGCAGTTCTTC. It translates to CASSLGWGGYNEQFF.

The CDR3 DNA follows: TGTGCCAGCAGCTTGGGTCCTAGCTACAATGAGCAGTTCTTC. Its protein product is CASSLGPSYNEQFF. The chain is built from TRBV5-8 and TRBJ2-1; no clear D gene. Looked up from germline, CDR1 is SGHTS and CDR2 is YDEGEE. The CDR3 runs 14 residues. V lost 0 bases, J lost 3 bases, and 7 bases lay in between.

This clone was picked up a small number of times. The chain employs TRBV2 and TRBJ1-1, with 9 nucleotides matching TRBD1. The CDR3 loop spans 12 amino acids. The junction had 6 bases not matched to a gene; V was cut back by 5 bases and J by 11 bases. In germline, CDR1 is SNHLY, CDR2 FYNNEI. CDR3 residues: CASSRQGEKAFF. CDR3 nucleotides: TGTGCCAGCAGTAGACAGGGGGAGAAGGCTTTCTTT.

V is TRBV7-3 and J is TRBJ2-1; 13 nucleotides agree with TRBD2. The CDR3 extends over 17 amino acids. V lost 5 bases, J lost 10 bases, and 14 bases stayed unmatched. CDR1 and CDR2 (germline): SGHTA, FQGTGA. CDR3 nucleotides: TGTGCCAGCAGCCCTGCCGGGACTAGCGGGGACCTTAGAGAGCAGTTCTTC. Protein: CASSPAGTSGDLREQFF.

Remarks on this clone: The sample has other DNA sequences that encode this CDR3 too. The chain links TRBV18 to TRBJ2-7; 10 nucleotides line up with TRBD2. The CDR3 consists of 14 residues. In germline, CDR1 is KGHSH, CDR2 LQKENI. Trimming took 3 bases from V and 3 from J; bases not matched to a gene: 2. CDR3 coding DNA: TGTGCCAGCTCACCGTCTAGCGGGAGCTACGAGCAGTACTTC. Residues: CASSPSSGSYEQYF.

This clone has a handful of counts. The chain's CDR3 is CASSADGYEQYF. CDR3 nucleotides: TGTGCCAGCAGCGCGGACGGCTACGAGCAGTACTTC. This chain uses TRBV7-9 with TRBJ2-7; unclear D gene. Trimming took off 5 bases at V and 3 bases at J, with 8 bases between the two ends. CDR3 size: 12 residues. Germline assignment: CDR1 SEHNR and CDR2 FQNEAQ (reference sequence).

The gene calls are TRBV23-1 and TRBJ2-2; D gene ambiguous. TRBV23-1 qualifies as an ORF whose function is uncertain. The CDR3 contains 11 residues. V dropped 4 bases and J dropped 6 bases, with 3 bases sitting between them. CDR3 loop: CASSPAGELFF. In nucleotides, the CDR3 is TGCGCCAGCAGTCCCGCCGGGGAGCTGTTTTTT.

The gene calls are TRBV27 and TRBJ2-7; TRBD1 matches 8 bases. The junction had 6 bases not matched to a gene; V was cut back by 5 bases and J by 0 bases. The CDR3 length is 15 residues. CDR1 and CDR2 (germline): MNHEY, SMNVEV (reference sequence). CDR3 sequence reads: CASSGWDRNSYEQYF. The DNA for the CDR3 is TGTGCCAGCAGTGGCTGGGACAGGAACTCCTACGAGCAGTACTTC.

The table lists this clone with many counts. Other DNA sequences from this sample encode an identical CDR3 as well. CDR3 protein: CASSPGPEVETQYF. CDR3 DNA sequence: TGTGCCAGCAGCCCGGGACCAGAAGTAGAGACCCAGTACTTC. The V gene is TRBV5-4, the J gene TRBJ2-5; D possibly uses TRBD1 or TRBD2 (5 bases each). CDR3 length: 14 residues. From germline, CDR1 is SGHNT and CDR2 YYREEE (reference sequence). Trimming cost V 4 bases and J 4 bases, with 14 bases left between them.

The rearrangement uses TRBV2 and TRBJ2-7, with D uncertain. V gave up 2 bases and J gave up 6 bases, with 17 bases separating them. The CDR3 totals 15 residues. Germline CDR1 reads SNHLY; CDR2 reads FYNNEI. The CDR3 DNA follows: TGTGCCAGCAGTGAAAGGCCCCAGCCACCCCGCGAGCAGTACTTC. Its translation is CASSERPQPPREQYF. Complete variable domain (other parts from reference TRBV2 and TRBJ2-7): EPEVTQTPSHQVTQMGQEVILRCVPISNHLYFYWYRQILGQKVEFLVSFYNNEISEKSEIFDDQFSVERPDGSNFTLKIRSTKLEDSAMYFCASSERPQPPREQYFGPGTRLTVT.

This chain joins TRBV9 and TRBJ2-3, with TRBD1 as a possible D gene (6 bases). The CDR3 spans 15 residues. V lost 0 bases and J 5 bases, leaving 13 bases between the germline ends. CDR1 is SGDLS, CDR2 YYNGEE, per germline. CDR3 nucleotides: TGTGCCAGCAGCGTAGATGTGGGGGCGAGAGATACGCAGTATTTT. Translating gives CASSVDVGARDTQYF.

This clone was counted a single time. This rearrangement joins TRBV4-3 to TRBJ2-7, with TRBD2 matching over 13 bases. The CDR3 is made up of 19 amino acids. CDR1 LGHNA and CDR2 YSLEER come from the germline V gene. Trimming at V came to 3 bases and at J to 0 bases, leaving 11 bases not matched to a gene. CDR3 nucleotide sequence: TGCGCCAGCAGCCATGCTCGACTAGCGGGAGGACTAAGCTCCTACGAGCAGTACTTC. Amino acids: CASSHARLAGGLSSYEQYF.

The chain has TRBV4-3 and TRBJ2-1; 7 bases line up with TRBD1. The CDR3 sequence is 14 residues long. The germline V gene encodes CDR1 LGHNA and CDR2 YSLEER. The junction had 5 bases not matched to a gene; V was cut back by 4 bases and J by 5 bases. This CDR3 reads CASSRTGTNNEQFF. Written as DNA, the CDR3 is TGCGCCAGCAGCCGGACAGGAACTAACAATGAGCAGTTCTTC.

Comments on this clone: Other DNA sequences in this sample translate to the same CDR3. CDR3 coding DNA: TGTGCCAGTAGCGACAGGACTAATGAAAAACTGTTTTTT. Encoded protein: CASSDRTNEKLFF. The rearrangement joins TRBV19 to TRBJ1-4; the D gene is possibly TRBD1 (6 bases). The CDR3 loop spans 13 amino acids. V lost 6 bases, J lost 2 bases, and 7 bases lay in between. The V gene's germline CDR1 is LNHDA and CDR2 SQIVND (reference sequence).

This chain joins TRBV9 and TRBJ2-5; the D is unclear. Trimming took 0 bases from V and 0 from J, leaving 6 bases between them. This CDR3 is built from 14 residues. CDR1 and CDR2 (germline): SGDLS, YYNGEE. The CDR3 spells CASSVVTHQETQYF. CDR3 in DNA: TGTGCCAGCAGCGTAGTGACTCACCAAGAGACCCAGTACTTC. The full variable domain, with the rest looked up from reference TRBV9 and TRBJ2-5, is DSGVTQTPKHLITATGQRVTLRCSPRSGDLSVYWYQQSLDQGLQFLIQYYNGEERAKGNILERFSAQQFPDLHSELNLSSLELGDSALYFCASSVVTHQETQYFGPGTRLLVL.

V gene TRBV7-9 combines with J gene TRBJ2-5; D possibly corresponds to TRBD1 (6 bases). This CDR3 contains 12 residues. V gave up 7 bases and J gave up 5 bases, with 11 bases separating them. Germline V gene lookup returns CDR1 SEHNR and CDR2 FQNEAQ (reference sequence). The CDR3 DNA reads TGTGCCAGCATCCGGGACACGGAGACCCAGTACTTC. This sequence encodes CASIRDTETQYF.

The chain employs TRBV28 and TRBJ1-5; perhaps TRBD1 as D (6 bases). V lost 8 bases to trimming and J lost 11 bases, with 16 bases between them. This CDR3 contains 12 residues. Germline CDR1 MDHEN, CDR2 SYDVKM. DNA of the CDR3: TGTGCCAGCTGGGAGGGGGTTCGGTCCCAGCATTTT. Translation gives CASWEGVRSQHF.

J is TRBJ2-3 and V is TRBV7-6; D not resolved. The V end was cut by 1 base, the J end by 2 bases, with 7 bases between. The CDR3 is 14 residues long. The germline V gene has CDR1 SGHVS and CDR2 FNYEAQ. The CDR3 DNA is TGTGCCAGCAGCTTAGTAGGGTACACAGATACGCAGTATTTT. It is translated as CASSLVGYTDTQYF.

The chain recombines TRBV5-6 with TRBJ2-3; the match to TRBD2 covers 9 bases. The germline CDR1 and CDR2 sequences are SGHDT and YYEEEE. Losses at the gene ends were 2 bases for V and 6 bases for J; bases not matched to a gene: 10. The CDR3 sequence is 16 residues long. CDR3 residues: CASSLRRAGGPDTQYF. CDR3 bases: TGTGCCAGCAGCTTAAGGAGGGCGGGAGGGCCGGATACGCAGTATTTT.

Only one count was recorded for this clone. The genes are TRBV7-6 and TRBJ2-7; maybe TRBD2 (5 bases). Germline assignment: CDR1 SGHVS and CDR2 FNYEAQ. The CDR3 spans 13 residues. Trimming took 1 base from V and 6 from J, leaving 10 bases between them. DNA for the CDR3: TGTGCCAGCAGCTTAGGAGCGGCCGCCGAGCAGTACTTC. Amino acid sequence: CASSLGAAAEQYF.

In nucleotides, the CDR3 is TGTGCCAGCAGCATGGCCGGGACAAGAGGGACTGAAGCTTTCTTT. Translating gives CASSMAGTRGTEAFF. This chain uses TRBV9 with TRBJ1-1; a weak D match, TRBD1 (6 bases). V lost 4 bases, J lost 5 bases, and 18 bases lay in between. This CDR3 is built from 15 residues. Germline V gene data show CDR1 as SGDLS and CDR2 as YYNGEE.

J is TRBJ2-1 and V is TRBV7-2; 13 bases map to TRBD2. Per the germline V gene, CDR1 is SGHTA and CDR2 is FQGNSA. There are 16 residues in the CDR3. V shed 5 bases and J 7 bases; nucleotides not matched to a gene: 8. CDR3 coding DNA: TGTGCCAGCAGCACCTCTACTAGCGGGAGGGTTAATGAGCAGTTCTTC. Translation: CASSTSTSGRVNEQFF.

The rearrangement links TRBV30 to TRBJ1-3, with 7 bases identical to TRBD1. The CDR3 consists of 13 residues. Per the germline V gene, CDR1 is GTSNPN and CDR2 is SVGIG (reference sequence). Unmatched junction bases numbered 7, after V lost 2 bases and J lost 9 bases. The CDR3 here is CAWSKQGFGTIYF. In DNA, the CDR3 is TGTGCCTGGAGTAAACAGGGGTTTGGCACCATATATTTT.

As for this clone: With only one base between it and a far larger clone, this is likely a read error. The CDR3 nucleotides read TGTGCCAGCAGCTTAGACAGGGGGCTCTATGGCTACACCTTC. Its translation is CASSLDRGLYGYTF. The chain employs TRBV7-9 and TRBJ1-2, with 9 bases that match TRBD1. V shed 1 base and J 4 bases; nucleotides not matched to a gene: 1. CDR3 length: 14 amino acids. Germline CDR1 and CDR2: SEHNR and FQNEAQ (reference sequence).

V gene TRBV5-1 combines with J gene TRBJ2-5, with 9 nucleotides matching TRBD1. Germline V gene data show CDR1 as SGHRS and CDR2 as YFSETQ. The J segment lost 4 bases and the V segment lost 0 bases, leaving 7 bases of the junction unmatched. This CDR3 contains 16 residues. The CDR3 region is CASSLAPKTGGETQYF. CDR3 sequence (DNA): TGCGCCAGCAGCTTGGCACCTAAGACAGGGGGAGAGACCCAGTACTTC.

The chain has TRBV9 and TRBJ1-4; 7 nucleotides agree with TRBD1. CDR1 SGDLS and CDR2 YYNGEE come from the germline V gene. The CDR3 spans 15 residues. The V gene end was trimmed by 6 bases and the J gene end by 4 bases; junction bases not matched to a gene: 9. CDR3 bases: TGTGCCAGCAACGCAGGGGGAGGTCGTAATGAAAAACTGTTTTTT. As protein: CASNAGGGRNEKLFF.

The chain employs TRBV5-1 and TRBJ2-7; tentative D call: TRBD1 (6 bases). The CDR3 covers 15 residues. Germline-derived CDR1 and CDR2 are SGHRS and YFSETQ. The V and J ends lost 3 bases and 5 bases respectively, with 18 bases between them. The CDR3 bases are TGCGCCAGCAGCTGGAAGATACAGGGTGTTGACGAGCAGTACTTC. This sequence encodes CASSWKIQGVDEQYF.